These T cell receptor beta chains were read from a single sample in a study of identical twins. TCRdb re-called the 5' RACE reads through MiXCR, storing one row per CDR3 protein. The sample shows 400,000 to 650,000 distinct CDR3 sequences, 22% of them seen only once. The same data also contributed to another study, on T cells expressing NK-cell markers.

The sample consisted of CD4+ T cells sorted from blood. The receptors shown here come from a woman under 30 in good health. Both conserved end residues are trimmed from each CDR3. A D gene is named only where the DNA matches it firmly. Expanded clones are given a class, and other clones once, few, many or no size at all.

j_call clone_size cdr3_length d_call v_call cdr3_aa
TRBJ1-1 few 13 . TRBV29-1 SVGVRGLEYTEAF
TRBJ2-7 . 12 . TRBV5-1 ASSPDKRGYEQY
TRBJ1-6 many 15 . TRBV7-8 ASSLVWDGANNSPLH
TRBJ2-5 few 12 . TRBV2 ATVSTRLGETQY
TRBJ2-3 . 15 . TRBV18 ASSPPGVRTSTDTQY
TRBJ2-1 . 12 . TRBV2 ASRSSGTYNEQF
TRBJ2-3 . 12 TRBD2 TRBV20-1 SAPIAGVADTQY
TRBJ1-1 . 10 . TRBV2 ATAAEHTEAF
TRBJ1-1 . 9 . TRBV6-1 GGLMNTEAF
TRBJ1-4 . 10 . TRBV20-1 SAAGPNEKLF
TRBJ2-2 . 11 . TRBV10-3 AIRGSGTGELF
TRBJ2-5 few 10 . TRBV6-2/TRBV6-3 ASTPRGETQY
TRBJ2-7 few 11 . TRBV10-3 AISTGSSYEQY
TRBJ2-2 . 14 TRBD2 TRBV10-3 AISEKRGADTGELF
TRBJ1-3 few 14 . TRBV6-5 ASSYSSAGHGNTIY
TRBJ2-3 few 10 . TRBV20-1 SAEGDTDTQY
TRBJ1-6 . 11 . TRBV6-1 ASSVLRVRPLH
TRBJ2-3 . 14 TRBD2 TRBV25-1 ASSLGLAGAADTQY
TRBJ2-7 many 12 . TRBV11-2 ASSLVGGPYEQY
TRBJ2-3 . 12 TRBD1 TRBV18 ASSRGQYTDTQY
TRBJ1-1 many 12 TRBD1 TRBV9 ASSVAPTGVEAF
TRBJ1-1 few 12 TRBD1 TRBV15 ATSWDRGTTEAF
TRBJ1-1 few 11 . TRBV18 ASSPGILSAAF
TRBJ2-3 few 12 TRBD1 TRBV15 ATSRQGAGDTQY
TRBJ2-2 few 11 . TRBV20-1 SARLQGTGELF
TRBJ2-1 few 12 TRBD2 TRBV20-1 SARRGLAGGVQF